The present entry profiles one T cell receptor (beta chain) with its context. This clone was seen many times. What antigen it recognizes has not been identified. No per-base quality is available; no much larger clone lies one base away. These data are taken from a study of T cell responses to AZD1222 COVID-19 vaccine (dated by TCRdb to the early 2020s). Turning to the overall study: TCR sequencing covered over 230 trial participants: about 210 given two doses of AZD1222 and around 26 given two doses of MenACWY control vaccine. Trial participants were enrolled by age into 18-55, 56-69 and 70-plus year subgroups, with 148, 28 and 57 TCR-sequenced participants respectively.

The label giving this sample's time point can be read as: baseline before first vaccination. Taken with the paper, the label for treatment or condition translates to: meningococcal conjugate vaccine given as trial control. The vaccinee samples were drawn from two UK trials, COV001 and COV002, one of which was a single-blind randomized controlled phase 2/3 trial testing AZD1222 (ChAdOx1 nCoV-19) in healthy adults. For TCRbeta chain sequencing, PBMC samples from trial participants were taken at day 0 and at day 28 after the second dose. The CDR3 regions of human TCRbeta chains were analyzed by immunosequencing. The source study handled its data this way. Repertoire TCRs were checked for matches against a reference library of SARS-CoV-2-specific TCRs that had been generated using the MIRA antigen-specificity platform. Breadth meant the fraction of unique TCRs that were SARS-CoV-2-associated, whereas depth meant the fraction of total T cells that were SARS-CoV-2-associated. Using the MIRA data, each spike-specific TCR was assigned both to the spike region to which the TCR was reactive and to a CD4 or CD8 class. Log10-transformed breadth and depth values were compared by one-way ANOVA with Sidak's multiple comparisons tests. TCRdb re-hosts the immuneACCESS table, in-frame sequences only. Its copies lack some clones; in the studies checked, an unresolved V gene accounts for under half of them, and the cause for the rest is not known. D and trimming come from the DNA, and the V and J calls and clone size come from that table. The sample table shows 130,000 to 150,000 clones, and approximately 78% are seen once. The top ten clonotypes cover 4.1% of the sample.

The germline V gene encodes CDR1 SGDLS and CDR2 YYNGEE. The CDR3 covers 15 residues, taking in both the cysteine and the phenylalanine. The sequence is cut down to CDR3 DNA, 45 bases in frame from base 1. The germline ends are 16 bases apart after V is trimmed by 6 bases and J by 3 bases. Findings and caveats that apply to the study as a whole: Most participants were white British and females outnumbered males, and the authors suggested that clonal diversity may have been underestimated. Conclusions about previously exposed vaccinees were limited because only five to seven AZD1222 recipients were SARS-CoV-2 seropositive at baseline. Vaccine-associated CD4 TCRs spanned the whole spike protein, with dominant responses in regions 160-218 and 743-854. The 56-69-year group was small, and its depth increase did not reach significance, likely because of low power. After two AZD1222 doses, spike-specific TCR breadth and depth were significantly higher than at day 0 and than in MenACWY recipients. Nearly half of unique spike-specific TCRs reportedly recognized epitopes outside regions mutated in the B.1.351 and B.1.1.7 variants. Because no day 14 peak-response samples were available, repertoires were characterized only after the peak T cell response.

Recombination connected TRBV9 to TRBJ1-5, with TRBD1 perhaps the D gene, on 5 matching bases. The TCR was taken from an adult in good health. The sequencing used peripheral blood, collected on day 0 of MenACWY control vaccination. The CDR3 region: CASNSMGQFNQPQHF. The DNA sequence is given as TGTGCCAGCAACTCGATGGGGCAGTTCAATCAGCCCCAGCATTTT.